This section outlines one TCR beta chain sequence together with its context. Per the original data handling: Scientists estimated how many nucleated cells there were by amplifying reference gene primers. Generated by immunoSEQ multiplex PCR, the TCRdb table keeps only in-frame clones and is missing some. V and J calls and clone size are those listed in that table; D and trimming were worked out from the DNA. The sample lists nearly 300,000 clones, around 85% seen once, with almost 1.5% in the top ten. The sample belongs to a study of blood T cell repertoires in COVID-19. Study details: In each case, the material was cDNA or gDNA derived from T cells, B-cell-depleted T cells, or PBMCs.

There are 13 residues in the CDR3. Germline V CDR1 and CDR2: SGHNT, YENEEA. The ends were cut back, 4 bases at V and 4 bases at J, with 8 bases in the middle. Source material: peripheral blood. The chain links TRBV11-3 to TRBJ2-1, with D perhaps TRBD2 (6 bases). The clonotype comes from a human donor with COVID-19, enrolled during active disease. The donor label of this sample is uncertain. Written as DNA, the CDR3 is TGTGCCAGCAGCTGGGGGGAATACAATGAGCAGTTCTTC. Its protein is CASSWGEYNEQFF. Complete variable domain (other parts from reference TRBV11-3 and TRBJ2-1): EAGVVQSPRYKIIEKKQPVAFWCNPISGHNTLYWYLQNLGQGPELLIRYENEEAVDDSQLPKDRFSAERLKGVDSTLKIQPAELGDSAVYLCASSWGEYNEQFFGPGTRLTVL.